This TCR beta chain comes out of a study of Graves' ophthalmopathy and Graves' hyperthyroidism. There are many counts of this clonotype. Beta-chain TCR CDR3 regions were amplified from RNA transcripts. RT-PCR in the first round used HTBI primers; a second-round multiplex PCR followed. MiXCR, run by TCRdb on the multiplex PCR reads, gives a single entry per CDR3 protein. The repertoire consists of around 340,000 distinct CDR3 sequences, with 17% occurring once and the leading ten covering around an eighth. This CDR3 spans 15 amino acids. The germline CDR1 and CDR2 sequences are MNHEY and SVGEGT. Trimming cost V 5 bases and J 1 base, with 14 bases left between them.

This clonotype originated in an adult man with Graves' ophthalmopathy. This chain joins TRBV6-2 or TRBV6-3 and TRBJ1-1; D remains unclear. The sequencing input was peripheral blood. The CDR3 here is CASSRRRDWNTEAFF. CDR3 bases: TGTGCCAGCAGTCGCCGGCGGGATTGGAACACTGAAGCTTTCTTT.